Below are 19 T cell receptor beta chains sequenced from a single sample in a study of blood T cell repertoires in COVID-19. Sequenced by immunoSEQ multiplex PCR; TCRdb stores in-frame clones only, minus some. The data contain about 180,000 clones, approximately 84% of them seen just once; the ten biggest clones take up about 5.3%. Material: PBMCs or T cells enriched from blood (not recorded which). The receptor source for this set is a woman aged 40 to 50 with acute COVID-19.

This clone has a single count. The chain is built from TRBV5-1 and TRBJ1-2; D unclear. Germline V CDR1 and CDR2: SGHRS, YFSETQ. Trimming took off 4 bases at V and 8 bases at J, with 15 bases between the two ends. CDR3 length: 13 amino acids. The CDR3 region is CASSERAVGGYTF. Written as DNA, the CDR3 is TGCGCCAGCAGCGAGAGGGCCGTAGGGGGCTACACCTTC.

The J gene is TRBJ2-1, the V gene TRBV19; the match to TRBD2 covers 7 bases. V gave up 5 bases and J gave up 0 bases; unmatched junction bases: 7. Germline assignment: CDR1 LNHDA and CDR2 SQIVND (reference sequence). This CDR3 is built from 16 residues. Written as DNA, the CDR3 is TGTGCCAGTAGTTGGGCTAGCGGCCACTCCTACAATGAGCAGTTCTTC. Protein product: CASSWASGHSYNEQFF.

CDR3 DNA sequence: TGCGCCAGCAGTGAGCAGGGCGGAACTGAAGCTTTCTTT. Translated: CASSEQGGTEAFF. This sequence joins TRBV10-2 and TRBJ1-1; possibly TRBD1 for D (5 bases). Trimming removed 2 bases from V and 5 bases from J, with 9 bases in between. This CDR3 spans 13 amino acids. Germline V gene lookup returns CDR1 WSHSY and CDR2 SAAADI.

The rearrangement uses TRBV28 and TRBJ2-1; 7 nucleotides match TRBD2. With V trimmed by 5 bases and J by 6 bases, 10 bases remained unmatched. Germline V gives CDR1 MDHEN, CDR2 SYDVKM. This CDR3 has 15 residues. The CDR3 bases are TGTGCCAGCAGTACCGGGGCTAGCGGAAGCAATGAGCAGTTCTTC. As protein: CASSTGASGSNEQFF.

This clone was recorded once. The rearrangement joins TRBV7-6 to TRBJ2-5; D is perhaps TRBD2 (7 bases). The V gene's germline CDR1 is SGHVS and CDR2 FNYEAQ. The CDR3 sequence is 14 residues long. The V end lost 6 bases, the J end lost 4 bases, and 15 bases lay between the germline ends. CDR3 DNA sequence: TGTGCCAGCAGGGAAGGGGGGGCAGGAGAGACCCAGTACTTC. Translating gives CASREGGAGETQYF. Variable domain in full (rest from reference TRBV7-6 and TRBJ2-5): GAGVSQSPRYKVTKRGQDVALRCDPISGHVSLYWYRQALGQGPEFLTYFNYEAQQDKSGLPNDRFSAERPEGSISTLTIQRTEQRDSAMYRCASREGGAGETQYFGPGTRLLVL.

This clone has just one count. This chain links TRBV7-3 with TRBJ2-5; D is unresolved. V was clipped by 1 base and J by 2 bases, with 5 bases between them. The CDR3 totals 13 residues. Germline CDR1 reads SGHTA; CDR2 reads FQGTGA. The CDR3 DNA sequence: TGTGCCAGCAGCTTAATCCCTCAAGAGACCCAGTACTTC. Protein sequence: CASSLIPQETQYF. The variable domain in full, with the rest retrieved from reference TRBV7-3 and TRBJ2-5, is GAGVSQTPSNKVTEKGKYVELRCDPISGHTALYWYRQSLGQGPEFLIYFQGTGAADDSGLPNDRFFAVRPEGSVSTLKIQRTERGDSAVYLCASSLIPQETQYFGPGTRLLVL.

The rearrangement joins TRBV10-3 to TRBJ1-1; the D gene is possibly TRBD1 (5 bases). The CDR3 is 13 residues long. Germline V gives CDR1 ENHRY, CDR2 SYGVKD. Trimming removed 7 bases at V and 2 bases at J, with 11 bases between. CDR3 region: CAINRTPNTEAFF. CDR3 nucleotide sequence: TGTGCCATCAACCGGACACCAAACACTGAAGCTTTCTTT.

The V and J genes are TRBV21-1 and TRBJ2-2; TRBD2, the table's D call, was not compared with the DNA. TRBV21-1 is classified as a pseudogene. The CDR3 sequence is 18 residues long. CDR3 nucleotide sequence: TGTGCCAGCAGCAATCCGCGCGCCCAACTAGATTGGGGCGGGGAGCTGTTTTTT. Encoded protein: CASSNPRAQLDWGGELFF.

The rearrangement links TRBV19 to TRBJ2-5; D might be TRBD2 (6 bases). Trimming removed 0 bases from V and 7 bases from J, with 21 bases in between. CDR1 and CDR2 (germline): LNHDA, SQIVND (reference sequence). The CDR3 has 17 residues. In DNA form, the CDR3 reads TGTGCCAGTAGTATAGATTTCCAGCGGGTGCTGACGGGGACCCAGTACTTC. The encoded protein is CASSIDFQRVLTGTQYF.

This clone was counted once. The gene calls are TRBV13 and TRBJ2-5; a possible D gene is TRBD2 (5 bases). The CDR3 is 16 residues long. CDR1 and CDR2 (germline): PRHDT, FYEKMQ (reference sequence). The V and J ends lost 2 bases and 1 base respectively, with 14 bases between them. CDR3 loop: CASSLRSPRGQETQYF. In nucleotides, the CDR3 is TGTGCCAGCAGCTTAAGAAGCCCACGGGGCCAAGAGACCCAGTACTTC.

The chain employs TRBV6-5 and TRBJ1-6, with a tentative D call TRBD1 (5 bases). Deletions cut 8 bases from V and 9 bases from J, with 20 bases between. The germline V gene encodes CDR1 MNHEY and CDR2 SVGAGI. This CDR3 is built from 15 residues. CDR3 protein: CASGYAGRIISPLHF. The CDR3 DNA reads TGTGCCAGCGGGTATGCGGGACGCATTATTTCACCCCTCCACTTT.

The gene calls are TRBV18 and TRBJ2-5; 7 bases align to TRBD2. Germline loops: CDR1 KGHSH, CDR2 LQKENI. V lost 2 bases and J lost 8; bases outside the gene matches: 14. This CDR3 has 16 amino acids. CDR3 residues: CASSPGEGPYAYTQYF. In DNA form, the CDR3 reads TGTGCCAGCTCACCAGGGGAGGGACCGTACGCCTACACCCAGTACTTC. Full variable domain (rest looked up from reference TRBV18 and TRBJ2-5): NAGVMQNPRHLVRRRGQEARLRCSPMKGHSHVYWYRQLPEEGLKFMVYLQKENIIDESGMPKERFSAEFPKEGPSILRIQQVVRGDSAAYFCASSPGEGPYAYTQYFGPGTRLLVL.

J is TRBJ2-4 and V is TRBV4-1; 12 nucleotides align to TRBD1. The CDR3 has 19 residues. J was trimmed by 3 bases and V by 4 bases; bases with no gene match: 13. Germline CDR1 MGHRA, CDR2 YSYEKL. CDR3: CASSPVGTGGFLLKNIQYF. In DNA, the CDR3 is TGCGCCAGCAGCCCAGTCGGGACAGGGGGCTTTTTACTCAAAAACATTCAGTACTTC.

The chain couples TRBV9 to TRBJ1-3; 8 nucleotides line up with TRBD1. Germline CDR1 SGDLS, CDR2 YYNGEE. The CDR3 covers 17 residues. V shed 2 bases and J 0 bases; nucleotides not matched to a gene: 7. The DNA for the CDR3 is TGTGCCAGCAGCGTCGGGAGGACAGGGCTCTCTGGAAACACCATATATTTT. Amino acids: CASSVGRTGLSGNTIYF.

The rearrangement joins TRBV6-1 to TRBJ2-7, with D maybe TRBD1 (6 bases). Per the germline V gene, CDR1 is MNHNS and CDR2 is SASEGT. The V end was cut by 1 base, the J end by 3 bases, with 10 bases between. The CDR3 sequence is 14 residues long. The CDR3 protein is CASSEGWGRYEQYF. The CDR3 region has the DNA TGTGCCAGCAGTGAAGGCTGGGGGCGCTACGAGCAGTACTTC.

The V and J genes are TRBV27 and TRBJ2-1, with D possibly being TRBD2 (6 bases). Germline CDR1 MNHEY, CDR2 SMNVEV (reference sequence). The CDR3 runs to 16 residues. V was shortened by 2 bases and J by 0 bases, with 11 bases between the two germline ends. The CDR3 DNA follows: TGTGCCAGCAGTTTAAGTAGCGGAAGCTCCTACAATGAGCAGTTCTTC. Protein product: CASSLSSGSSYNEQFF.

The CDR3 loop is CASSLRRGGTGELFF. In DNA form, the CDR3 reads TGTGCCAGCAGCTTACGGAGGGGGGGCACCGGGGAGCTGTTTTTT. This chain connects TRBV7-9 to TRBJ2-2, with D possibly matching TRBD2 (7 bases). The CDR3 has 15 residues. Between the trimmed V and J ends, which lost 2 bases and 4 bases, there was a span of 11 bases. The germline gives CDR1 SEHNR, CDR2 FQNEAQ (reference sequence). The full variable domain, rest sourced from reference TRBV7-9 and TRBJ2-2, is DTGVSQNPRHKITKRGQNVTFRCDPISEHNRLYWYRQTLGQGPEFLTYFQNEAQLEKSRLLSDRFSAERPKGSFSTLEIQRTEQGDSAMYLCASSLRRGGTGELFFGEGSRLTVL.

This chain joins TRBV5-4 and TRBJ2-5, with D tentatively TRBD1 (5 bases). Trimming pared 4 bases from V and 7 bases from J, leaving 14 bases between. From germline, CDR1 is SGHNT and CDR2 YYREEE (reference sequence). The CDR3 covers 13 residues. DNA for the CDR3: TGTGCCAGCAGCCCAGACAGTGGTTGGACCCAGTACTTC. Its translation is CASSPDSGWTQYF.

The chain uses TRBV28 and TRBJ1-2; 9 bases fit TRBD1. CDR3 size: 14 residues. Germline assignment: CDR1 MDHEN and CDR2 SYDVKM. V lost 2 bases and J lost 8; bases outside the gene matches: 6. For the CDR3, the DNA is TGTGCCAGCAGTTTACTACAGGGGGCGCGCGGCTACACCTTC. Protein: CASSLLQGARGYTF.